This T cell receptor beta chain was sequenced for a study of spatial heterogeneity in lung cancer. Across the whole study: Within raw reads, each unique TCR and UMI combination appeared on average more than ten times. Study results and limitations: Blood contained ubiquitous expanded tumor TCRs more at resection than at follow-up.

As to time point: sample taken at primary tumor resection. More than 70 TRACERx patients with early, untreated non-small cell lung cancer donated samples. The sequenced material consisted of unsorted whole RNA from tumor, nontumor lung or frozen PBMC. One entry per CDR3 protein, called by TCRdb with MiXCR from the 5' RACE reads. The sample has roughly 79,000 distinct CDR3 sequences, roughly 8% seen once; the top ten hold approximately 6.3%. Note on this clonotype: Antigen: not known.

The CDR3 runs to 13 residues. V shed 5 bases and J shed 4 bases, with 12 bases lying between them. Germline V CDR1 and CDR2: SEHNR, FQNEAQ (reference sequence). Sequencing used PBMCs, obtained at surgery. The TCR sequence derives from a male donor with early-stage non-small cell lung cancer. The rearrangement joins TRBV7-9 to TRBJ2-7; D may be TRBD1 (5 bases). The CDR3 region has the DNA TGTGCCAGCAGCGCCTCGACAGATTACGAGCAGTACTTC. As protein: CASSASTDYEQYF.